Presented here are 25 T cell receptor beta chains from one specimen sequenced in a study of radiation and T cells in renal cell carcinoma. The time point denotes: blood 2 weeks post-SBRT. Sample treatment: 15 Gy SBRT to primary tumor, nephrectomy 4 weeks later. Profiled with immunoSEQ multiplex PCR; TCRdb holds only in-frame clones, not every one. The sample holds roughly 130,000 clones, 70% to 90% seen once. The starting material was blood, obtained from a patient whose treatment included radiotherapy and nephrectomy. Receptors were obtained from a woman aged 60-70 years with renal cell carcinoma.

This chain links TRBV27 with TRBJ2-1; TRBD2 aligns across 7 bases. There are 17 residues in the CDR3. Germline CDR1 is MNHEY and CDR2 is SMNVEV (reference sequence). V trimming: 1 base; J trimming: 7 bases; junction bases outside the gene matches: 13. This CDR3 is CASSLLDVAGVGNEQFF. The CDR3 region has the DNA TGTGCCAGCAGTTTATTGGACGTTGCGGGAGTTGGGAATGAGCAGTTCTTC.

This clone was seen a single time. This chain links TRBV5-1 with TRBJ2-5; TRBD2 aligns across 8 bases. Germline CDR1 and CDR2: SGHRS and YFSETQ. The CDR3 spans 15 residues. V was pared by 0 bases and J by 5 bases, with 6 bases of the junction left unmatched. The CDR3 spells CASSLAGGTSETQYF. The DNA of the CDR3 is TGCGCCAGCAGCTTGGCGGGGGGGACGTCGGAGACCCAGTACTTC.

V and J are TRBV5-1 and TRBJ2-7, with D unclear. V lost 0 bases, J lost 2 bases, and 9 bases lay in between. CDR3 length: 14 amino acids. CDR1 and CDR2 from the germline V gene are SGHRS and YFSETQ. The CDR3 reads CASSLASTAYEQYF. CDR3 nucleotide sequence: TGCGCCAGCAGCTTGGCCTCAACGGCCTACGAGCAGTACTTC.

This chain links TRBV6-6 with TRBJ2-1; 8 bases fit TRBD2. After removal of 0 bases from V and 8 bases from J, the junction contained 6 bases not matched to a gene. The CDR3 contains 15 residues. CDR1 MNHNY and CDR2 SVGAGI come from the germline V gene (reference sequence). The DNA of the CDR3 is TGTGCCAGCAGTTACTCCTACGGGGGGGAATATGAGCAGTTCTTC. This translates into CASSYSYGGEYEQFF.

The chain's CDR3 is CASSERGSAASPNGYTF. CDR3 nucleotide sequence: TGTGCCAGCAGTGAACGGGGCTCAGCTGCGAGTCCTAATGGCTACACCTTC. The rearrangement links TRBV2 to TRBJ1-2; D might be TRBD1 (5 bases). The V end lost 2 bases, the J end lost 6 bases, and 22 bases lay between the germline ends. CDR1 is SNHLY and CDR2 is FYNNEI in the germline V gene. The CDR3 spans 17 residues.

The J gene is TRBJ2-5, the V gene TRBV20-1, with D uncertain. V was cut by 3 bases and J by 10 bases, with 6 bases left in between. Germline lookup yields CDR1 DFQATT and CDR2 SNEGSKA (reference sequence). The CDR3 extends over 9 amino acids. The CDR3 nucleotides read TGCAGTGCTAGGCTGAGCCAGTACTTC. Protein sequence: CSARLSQYF.

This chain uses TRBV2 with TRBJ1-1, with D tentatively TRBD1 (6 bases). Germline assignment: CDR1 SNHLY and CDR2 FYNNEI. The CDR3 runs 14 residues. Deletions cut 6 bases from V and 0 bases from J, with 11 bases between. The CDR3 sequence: CASRRTDLNTEAFF. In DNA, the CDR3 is TGTGCCAGCAGACGGACAGACCTGAACACTGAAGCTTTCTTT.

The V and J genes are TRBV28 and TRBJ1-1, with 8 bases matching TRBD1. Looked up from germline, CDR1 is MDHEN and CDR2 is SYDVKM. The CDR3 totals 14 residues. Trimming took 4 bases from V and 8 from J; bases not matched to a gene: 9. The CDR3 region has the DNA TGTGCCAGCAGTTCCACCGGGACAGGCCCCGAAGCTTTCTTT. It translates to CASSSTGTGPEAFF.

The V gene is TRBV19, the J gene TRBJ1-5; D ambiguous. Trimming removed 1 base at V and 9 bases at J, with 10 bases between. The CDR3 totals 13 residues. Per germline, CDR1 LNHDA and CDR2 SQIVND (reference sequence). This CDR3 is CASSIVSESPQHF. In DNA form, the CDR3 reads TGTGCCAGTAGTATAGTAAGTGAATCGCCCCAGCATTTT.

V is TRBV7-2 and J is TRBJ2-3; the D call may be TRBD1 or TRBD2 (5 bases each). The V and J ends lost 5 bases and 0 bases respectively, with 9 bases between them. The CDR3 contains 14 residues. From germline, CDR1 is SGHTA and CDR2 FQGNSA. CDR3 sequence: CASSPEGSTDTQYF. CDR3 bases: TGTGCCAGCAGCCCCGAGGGGAGCACAGATACGCAGTATTTT.

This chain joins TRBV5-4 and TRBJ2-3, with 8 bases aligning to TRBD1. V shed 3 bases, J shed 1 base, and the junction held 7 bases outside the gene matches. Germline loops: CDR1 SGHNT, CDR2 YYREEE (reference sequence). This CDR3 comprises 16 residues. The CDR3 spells CASSSDRGTGTDTQYF. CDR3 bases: TGTGCCAGCAGCTCAGACAGGGGAACAGGCACAGATACGCAGTATTTT.

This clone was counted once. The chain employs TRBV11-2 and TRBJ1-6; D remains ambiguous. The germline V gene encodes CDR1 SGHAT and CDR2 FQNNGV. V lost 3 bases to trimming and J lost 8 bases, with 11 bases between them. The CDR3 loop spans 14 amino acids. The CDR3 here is CASSFRAEHSPLHF. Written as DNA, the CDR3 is TGTGCCAGCAGCTTTCGTGCCGAGCATTCACCCCTCCACTTT.

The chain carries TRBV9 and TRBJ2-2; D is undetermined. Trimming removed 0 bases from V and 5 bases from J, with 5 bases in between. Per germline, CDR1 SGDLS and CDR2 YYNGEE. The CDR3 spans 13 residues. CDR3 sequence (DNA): TGTGCCAGCAGCGTAGAAGGGACCGGGGAGCTGTTTTTT. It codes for CASSVEGTGELFF. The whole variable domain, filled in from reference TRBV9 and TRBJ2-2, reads DSGVTQTPKHLITATGQRVTLRCSPRSGDLSVYWYQQSLDQGLQFLIQYYNGEERAKGNILERFSAQQFPDLHSELNLSSLELGDSALYFCASSVEGTGELFFGEGSRLTVL.

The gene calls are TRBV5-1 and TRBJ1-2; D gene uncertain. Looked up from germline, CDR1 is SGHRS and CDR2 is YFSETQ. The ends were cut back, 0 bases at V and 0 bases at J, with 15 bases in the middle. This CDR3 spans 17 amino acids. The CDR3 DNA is TGCGCCAGCAGCTTGGGTCCAACGGCCAGGACTAACTATGGCTACACCTTC. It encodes CASSLGPTARTNYGYTF. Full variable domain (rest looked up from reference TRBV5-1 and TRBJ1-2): KAGVTQTPRYLIKTRGQQVTLSCSPISGHRSVSWYQQTPGQGLQFLFEYFSETQRNKGNFPGRFSGRQFSNSRSEMNVSTLELGDSALYLCASSLGPTARTNYGYTFGSGTRLTVV.

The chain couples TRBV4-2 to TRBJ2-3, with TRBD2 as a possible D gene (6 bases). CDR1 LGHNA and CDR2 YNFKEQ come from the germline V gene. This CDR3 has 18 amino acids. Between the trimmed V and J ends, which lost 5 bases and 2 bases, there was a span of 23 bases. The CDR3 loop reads CASSSDGGTAPPTDTQYF. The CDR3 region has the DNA TGTGCCAGCAGCTCCGATGGCGGGACCGCTCCCCCCACAGATACGCAGTATTTT.

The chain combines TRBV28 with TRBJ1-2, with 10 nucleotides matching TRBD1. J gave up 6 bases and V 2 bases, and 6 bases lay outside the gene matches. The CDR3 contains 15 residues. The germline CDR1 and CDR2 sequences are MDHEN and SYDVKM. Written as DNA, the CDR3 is TGTGCCAGCAGTTTAGCGCTCGACAGGGGGCATGGCTACACCTTC. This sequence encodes CASSLALDRGHGYTF.

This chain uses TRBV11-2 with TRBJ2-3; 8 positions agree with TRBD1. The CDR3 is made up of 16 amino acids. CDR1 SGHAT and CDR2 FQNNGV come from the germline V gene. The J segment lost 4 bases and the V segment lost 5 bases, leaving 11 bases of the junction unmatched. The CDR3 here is CASSLLGQGASDTQYF. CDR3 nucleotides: TGTGCCAGCAGCCTGCTCGGGCAGGGGGCGTCAGATACGCAGTATTTT.

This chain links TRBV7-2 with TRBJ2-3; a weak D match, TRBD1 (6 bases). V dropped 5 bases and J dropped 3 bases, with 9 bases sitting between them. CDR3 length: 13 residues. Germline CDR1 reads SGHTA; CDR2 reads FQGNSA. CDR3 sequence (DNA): TGTGCCAGCAGCCCTAGGGGGACAGATACGCAGTATTTT. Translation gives CASSPRGTDTQYF.

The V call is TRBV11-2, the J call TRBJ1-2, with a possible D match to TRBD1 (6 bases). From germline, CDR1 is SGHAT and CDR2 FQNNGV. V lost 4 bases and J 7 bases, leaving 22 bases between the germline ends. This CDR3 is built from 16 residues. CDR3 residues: CASSSGTGIRATGYTF. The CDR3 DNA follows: TGTGCCAGCAGCTCCGGAACAGGGATTAGAGCGACTGGCTACACCTTC.

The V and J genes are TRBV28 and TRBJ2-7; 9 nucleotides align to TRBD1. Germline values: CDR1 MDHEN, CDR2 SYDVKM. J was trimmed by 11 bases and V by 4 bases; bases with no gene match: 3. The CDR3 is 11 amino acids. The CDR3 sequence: CASSYRGQEYF. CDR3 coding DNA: TGTGCCAGCAGTTACAGGGGGCAGGAGTACTTC.

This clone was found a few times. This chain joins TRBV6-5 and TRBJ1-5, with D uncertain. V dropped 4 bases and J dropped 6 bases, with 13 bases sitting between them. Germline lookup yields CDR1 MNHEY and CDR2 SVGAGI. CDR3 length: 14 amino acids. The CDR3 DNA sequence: TGTGCCAGCAGTTCCACACCCGAGGGTCAGCCCCAGCATTTT. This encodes CASSSTPEGQPQHF.

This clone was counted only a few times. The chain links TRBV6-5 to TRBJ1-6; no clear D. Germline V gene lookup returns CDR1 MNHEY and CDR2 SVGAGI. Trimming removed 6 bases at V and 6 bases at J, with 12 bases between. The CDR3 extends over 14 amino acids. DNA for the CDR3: TGTGCCAGCAGAACAGCGTTCCCTAATTCACCCCTCCACTTT. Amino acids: CASRTAFPNSPLHF.

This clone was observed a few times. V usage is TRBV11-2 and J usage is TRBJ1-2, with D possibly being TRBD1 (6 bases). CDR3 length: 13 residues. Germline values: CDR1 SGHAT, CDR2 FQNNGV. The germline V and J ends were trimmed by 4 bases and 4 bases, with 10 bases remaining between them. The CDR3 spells CASSSGGLYGYTF. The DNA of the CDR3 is TGTGCCAGCAGCTCGGGGGGGCTCTATGGCTACACCTTC. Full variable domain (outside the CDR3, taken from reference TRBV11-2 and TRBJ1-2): EAGVAQSPRYKIIEKRQSVAFWCNPISGHATLYWYQQILGQGPKLLIQFQNNGVVDDSQLPKDRFSAERLKGVDSTLKIQPAKLEDSAVYLCASSSGGLYGYTFGSGTRLTVV.

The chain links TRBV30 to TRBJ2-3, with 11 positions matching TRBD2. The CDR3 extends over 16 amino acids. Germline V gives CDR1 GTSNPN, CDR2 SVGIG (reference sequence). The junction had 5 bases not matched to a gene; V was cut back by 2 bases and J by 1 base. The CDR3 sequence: CAWSKTSGRGTDTQYF. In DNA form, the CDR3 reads TGTGCCTGGAGTAAAACTAGCGGGAGAGGCACAGATACGCAGTATTTT.

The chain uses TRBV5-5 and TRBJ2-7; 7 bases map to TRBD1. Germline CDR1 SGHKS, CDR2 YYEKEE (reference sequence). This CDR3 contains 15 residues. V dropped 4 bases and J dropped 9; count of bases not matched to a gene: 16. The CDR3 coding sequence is TGTGCCAGCAGCAAACAGGGGCCCGAAGTGGTAGGGCAGTACTTC. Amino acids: CASSKQGPEVVGQYF.